This T cell receptor (beta chain) emerged from a study of technical replicates of blood from several donors. Measured with immunoSEQ multiplex PCR; TCRdb has only the in-frame clones, and not every one. The sample includes 70,000 to 80,000 clones, about nine tenths seen only once; the top ten take about 0.36%. Sequences were obtained from T cells isolated from PBMCs. The receptor comes from a human donor in good health. Some clones in this sample may be carry-over from other donors' samples.

CDR3 protein: CASSHQGTQYEQYF. The CDR3 DNA reads as TGTGCCAGCAGCCACCAGGGGACCCAATACGAGCAGTACTTC. V and J are TRBV7-9 and TRBJ2-7, with a tentative D call TRBD1 (6 bases). CDR1 SEHNR and CDR2 FQNEAQ come from the germline V gene (reference sequence). V was clipped by 5 bases and J by 4 bases, with 15 bases between them. The CDR3 has 14 residues.